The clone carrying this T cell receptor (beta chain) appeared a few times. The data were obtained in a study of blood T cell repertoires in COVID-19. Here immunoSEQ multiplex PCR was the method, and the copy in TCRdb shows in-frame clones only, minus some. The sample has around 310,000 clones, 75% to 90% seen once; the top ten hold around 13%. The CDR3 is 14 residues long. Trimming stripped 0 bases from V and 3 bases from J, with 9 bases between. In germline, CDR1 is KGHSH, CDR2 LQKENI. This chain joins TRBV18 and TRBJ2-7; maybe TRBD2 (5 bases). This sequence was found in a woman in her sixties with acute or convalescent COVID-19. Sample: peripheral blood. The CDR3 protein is CASSPPSGYYEQYF. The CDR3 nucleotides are TGTGCCAGCTCACCACCAAGCGGATACTACGAGCAGTACTTC.